Below are 12 T cell receptor beta chains sequenced from a single sample in a study of shared clonotypes between healthy human individuals. TCRdb keeps only in-frame clones here, not all; method: immunoSEQ multiplex PCR. The sample has over 850,000 clones; around 78% are singletons. What was sequenced was memory CD4+ T cells from PBMCs. Subset: CD45RA-negative fraction. The receptors derive from a man between 18 and 29 years old in good health. Some clones in this sample may be carry-over from other donors' samples.

V gene TRBV10-1 combines with J gene TRBJ2-1; possibly TRBD2 for D (5 bases). The V gene lost 3 bases and the J gene lost 10 bases, with 10 bases spanning the gap. This CDR3 spans 12 amino acids. Germline CDR1 WNHNN, CDR2 SYGVQD (reference sequence). The CDR3, as DNA: TGCGCCAGCAGTGAAGTAACGGGGGAGCAGTTCTTC. Residues: CASSEVTGEQFF.

The genes are TRBV7-9 and TRBJ2-1; the D is unclear. CDR1 and CDR2 from the germline V gene are SEHNR and FQNEAQ (reference sequence). With 2 bases removed from V and 5 bases from J, the gap between germline ends came to 7 bases. This CDR3 is 13 amino acids long. This CDR3 is CASSLTEDNEQFF. The DNA of the CDR3 is TGTGCCAGCAGCTTAACTGAGGACAATGAGCAGTTCTTC.

This clone was seen many times. This chain joins TRBV19 and TRBJ1-2; D is unresolved. Trimming left V 5 bases short and J 3 bases short, with 7 bases between. The CDR3 loop spans 12 amino acids. Germline V gene sequence: CDR1 LNHDA, CDR2 SQIVND (reference sequence). The chain's CDR3 is CASSAADYGYTF. Here the CDR3 DNA reads TGTGCCAGTAGTGCGGCAGACTATGGCTACACCTTC.

This clone has just a few counts. This rearrangement joins TRBV20-1 to TRBJ1-1; TRBD1 agrees at 9 bases. The V gene end was trimmed by 5 bases and the J gene end by 10 bases; junction bases not matched to a gene: 5. CDR1 is DFQATT and CDR2 is SNEGSKA in the germline V gene (reference sequence). The CDR3 has 11 residues. The CDR3 sequence: CSAQPGQGAFF. CDR3 nucleotides: TGCAGTGCTCAGCCGGGACAGGGAGCTTTCTTT.

In the case of this clone: Additional DNA sequences in this sample encode the identical CDR3. CDR3 DNA sequence: TGCGCCAGCAGTATGGGACTGCAAGAGACCCAGTACTTC. This sequence encodes CASSMGLQETQYF. This sequence joins TRBV5-1 and TRBJ2-5, with a tentative D call TRBD2 (6 bases). V shed 5 bases and J shed 2 bases, with 10 bases lying between them. In germline, CDR1 is SGHRS, CDR2 YFSETQ. The CDR3 is made up of 13 amino acids.

The J gene is TRBJ1-4, the V gene TRBV6-5, with a possible D match to TRBD1 (6 bases). This CDR3 is 15 amino acids long. Germline values: CDR1 MNHEY, CDR2 SVGAGI. Trimming stripped 1 base from V and 8 bases from J, with 14 bases between. The CDR3 loop reads CASSYWGAGREKLFF. CDR3 nucleotide sequence: TGTGCCAGCAGTTACTGGGGGGCCGGTAGGGAAAAACTGTTTTTT.

This chain uses TRBV6-6 with TRBJ2-5; the D gene is possibly TRBD1 (6 bases). The better agreement between TRBJ2-7 and the DNA end casts doubt on the J call. The germline V gene encodes CDR1 MNHNY and CDR2 SVGAGI (reference sequence). The CDR3 spans 14 residues. CDR3: CASSYWGPSYEQYF. CDR3 bases: TGTGCCAGCAGTTATTGGGGGCCGTCCTACGAGCAGTACTTC.

The chain recombines TRBV18 with TRBJ2-7; 9 bases are shared with TRBD2. The CDR3 loop spans 16 amino acids. J gave up 4 bases and V 4 bases, and 11 bases lay outside the gene matches. Germline CDR1 KGHSH, CDR2 LQKENI. The CDR3 spells CASSRGLAGVVYEQYF. The CDR3 DNA follows: TGTGCCAGCTCACGAGGATTAGCGGGAGTAGTATACGAGCAGTACTTC.

This clone was counted once. It may be a read error: a sequence one base away is much more abundant. The chain joins TRBV11-3 to TRBJ1-1; tentatively, D is TRBD1 (6 bases). V shed 2 bases and J shed 0 bases, with 7 bases lying between them. Germline values: CDR1 SGHNT, CDR2 YENEEA. The CDR3 contains 14 residues. The CDR3, as DNA: TGTGCCAGCAGCTTACAGGGGCTGAACACTGAAGCTTTCTTT. Protein: CASSLQGLNTEAFF. The variable domain in full, completed from reference TRBV11-3 and TRBJ1-1, reads EAGVVQSPRYKIIEKKQPVAFWCNPISGHNTLYWYLQNLGQGPELLIRYENEEAVDDSQLPKDRFSAERLKGVDSTLKIQPAELGDSAVYLCASSLQGLNTEAFFGQGTRLTVV.

The rearrangement uses TRBV6-1 and TRBJ1-5; 9 bases fit TRBD1. This CDR3 is built from 14 residues. The junction had 6 bases not matched to a gene; V was cut back by 6 bases and J by 6 bases. Germline assignment: CDR1 MNHNS and CDR2 SASEGT. CDR3 protein: CASRQGARAQPQHF. CDR3 nucleotides: TGTGCCAGCAGACAGGGGGCGCGGGCTCAGCCCCAGCATTTT.

A note on this clone: At one boundary the junction diverges from the germline segment, which might be a read error. The V gene is TRBV18, the J gene TRBJ1-1, with TRBD1 identical over 7 bases. CDR1 and CDR2 from the germline V gene are KGHSH and LQKENI. The CDR3 extends over 13 amino acids. CDR3 bases: TGTGCCAGCTCCCCACAGGGGCGCACTGAAGCTTTCTTT. Encoded protein: CASSPQGRTEAFF. The whole variable domain, remainder taken from reference TRBV18 and TRBJ1-1, is NAGVMQNPRHLVRRRGQEARLRCSPMKGHSHVYWYRQLPEEGLKFMVYLQKENIIDESGMPKERFSAEFPKEGPSILRIQQVVRGDSAAYFCASSPQGRTEAFFGQGTRLTVV.

The chain has TRBV4-3 and TRBJ1-2, with TRBD1 matching 8 bases. The CDR3 has 13 amino acids. Germline CDR1 reads LGHNA; CDR2 reads YSLEER. Trimming took 2 bases from V and 5 from J; bases not matched to a gene: 1. The CDR3 nucleotides read TGCGCCAGCAGCCAACGACAGGGGTATGGCTACACCTTC. Its translation is CASSQRQGYGYTF.